The 9 T cell receptor beta chains presented below share a single source sample, sequenced in a study of blood T cell repertoires in COVID-19. Using immunoSEQ multiplex PCR, the repertoire was profiled, and TCRdb retains in-frame clones only, with some absent. The sample lists 200,000 to 250,000 clones, around four fifths occurring once. Sequencing was carried out using PBMCs or T cells enriched from blood (not recorded which). The receptors shown here come from a man aged 35 to 55 who had recovered from COVID-19.

This chain links TRBV28 with TRBJ1-3, with 7 bases matching TRBD1. Germline V CDR1 and CDR2: MDHEN, SYDVKM. The CDR3 sequence is 15 residues long. V trimming: 8 bases; J trimming: 0 bases; junction bases outside the gene matches: 7. This CDR3 is CASGRYRGSGNTIYF. The DNA of the CDR3 is TGTGCCAGCGGGCGGTACAGGGGCTCTGGAAACACCATATATTTT.

The rearrangement uses TRBV28 and TRBJ2-2; a possible D gene is TRBD1 (6 bases). The CDR3 spans 14 residues. Trimming took 8 bases from V and 2 from J, leaving 12 bases between them. The V gene's germline CDR1 is MDHEN and CDR2 SYDVKM. The CDR3 spells CASGSGANTGELFF. The CDR3 nucleotides read TGTGCCAGCGGATCAGGGGCTAACACCGGGGAGCTGTTTTTT.

The chain couples TRBV12-3 or TRBV12-4 to TRBJ2-2, with 7 bases aligning to TRBD2. Trimming at V came to 0 bases and at J to 8 bases, leaving 0 bases not matched to a gene. There are 13 residues in the CDR3. This CDR3 is CASSLAGGGELFF. The CDR3 bases are TGTGCCAGCAGTTTAGCGGGAGGGGGGGAGCTGTTTTTT.

This clone was found once. V is TRBV28 and J is TRBJ2-7; 9 bases map to TRBD1. The CDR3 covers 17 residues. CDR1 and CDR2 (germline): MDHEN, SYDVKM. V was pared by 6 bases and J by 6 bases, with 18 bases of the junction left unmatched. CDR3 in amino acids: CASSQEKTGTGLGEQYF. DNA of the CDR3: TGTGCCAGCAGCCAGGAAAAAACCGGGACAGGGTTAGGCGAGCAGTACTTC.

The chain recombines TRBV28 with TRBJ2-7, with D possibly being TRBD1 (6 bases). Trimming shortened V by 7 bases and J by 2 bases, and 9 bases separated the two germline ends. Per germline, CDR1 MDHEN and CDR2 SYDVKM. The CDR3 has 12 residues. CDR3: CASTEGAYEQYF. The CDR3, as DNA: TGTGCCAGCACAGAGGGGGCCTACGAGCAGTACTTC.

This clone was seen more than once but under ten times. J is TRBJ1-2 and V is TRBV11-2; D may be TRBD1 (5 bases). V lost 8 bases to trimming and J lost 5 bases, with 15 bases between them. CDR1 and CDR2 (germline): SGHAT, FQNNGV. The CDR3 totals 13 residues. The chain's CDR3 is CASGAGLSYGYTF. The CDR3, as DNA: TGTGCCAGCGGGGCGGGACTTTCATATGGCTACACCTTC.

This clone was detected ten times or more. This same CDR3 is encoded by further DNA sequences in the sample. The V call is TRBV7-6, the J call TRBJ2-2, with TRBD1 matching over 8 bases. The CDR3 runs to 15 residues. Germline CDR1 reads SGHVS; CDR2 reads FNYEAQ. V shed 2 bases and J 2 bases; nucleotides not matched to a gene: 1. The CDR3: CASSLQGANTGELFF. For the CDR3, the DNA is TGTGCCAGCAGCTTACAGGGGGCCAACACCGGGGAGCTGTTTTTT.

In its sample, this clone was seen once. The chain recombines TRBV4-1 with TRBJ2-7; D gene unclear. Germline values: CDR1 MGHRA, CDR2 YSYEKL. Trimming removed 0 bases at V and 3 bases at J, with 6 bases between. The CDR3 extends over 13 amino acids. The chain's CDR3 is CASSQDSHYEQYF. CDR3 nucleotide sequence: TGCGCCAGCAGCCAAGACAGTCACTACGAGCAGTACTTC.

The chain carries TRBV19 and TRBJ2-1, with a tentative D call TRBD2 (5 bases). V gave up 6 bases and J gave up 4 bases, with 19 bases separating them. Per the germline V gene, CDR1 is LNHDA and CDR2 is SQIVND (reference sequence). The CDR3 has 16 residues. The CDR3 region is CASSLAVTRLYNEQFF. The DNA of the CDR3 is TGTGCCAGTAGCCTCGCTGTGACGAGACTATACAATGAGCAGTTCTTC.